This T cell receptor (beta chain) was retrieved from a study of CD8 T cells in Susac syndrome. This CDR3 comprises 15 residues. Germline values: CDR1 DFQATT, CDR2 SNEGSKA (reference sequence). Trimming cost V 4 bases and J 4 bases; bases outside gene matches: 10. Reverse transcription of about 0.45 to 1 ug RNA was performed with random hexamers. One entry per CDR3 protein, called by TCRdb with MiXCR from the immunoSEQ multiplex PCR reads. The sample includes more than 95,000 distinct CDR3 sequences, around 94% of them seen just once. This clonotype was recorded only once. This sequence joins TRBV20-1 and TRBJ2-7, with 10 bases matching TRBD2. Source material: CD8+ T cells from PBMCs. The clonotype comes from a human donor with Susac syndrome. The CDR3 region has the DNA TGCAGTGCTAAAGAAAGCGGGAGGGCCTTATACGAGCAGTACTTC. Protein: CSAKESGRALYEQYF.